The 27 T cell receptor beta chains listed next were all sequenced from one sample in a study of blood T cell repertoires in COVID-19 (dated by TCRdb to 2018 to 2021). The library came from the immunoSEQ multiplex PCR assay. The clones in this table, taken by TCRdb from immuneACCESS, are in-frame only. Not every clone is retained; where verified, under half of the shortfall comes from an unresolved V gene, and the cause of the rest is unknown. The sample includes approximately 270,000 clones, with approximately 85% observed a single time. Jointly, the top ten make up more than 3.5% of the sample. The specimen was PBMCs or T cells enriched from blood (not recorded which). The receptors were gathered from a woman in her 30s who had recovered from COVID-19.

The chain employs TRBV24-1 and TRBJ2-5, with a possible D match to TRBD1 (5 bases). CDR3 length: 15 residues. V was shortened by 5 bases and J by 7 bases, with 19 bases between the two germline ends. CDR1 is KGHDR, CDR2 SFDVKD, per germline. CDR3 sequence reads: CATSAQNRGQGTQYF. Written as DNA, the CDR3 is TGTGCCACCAGTGCTCAAAACCGCGGTCAGGGGACCCAGTACTTC.

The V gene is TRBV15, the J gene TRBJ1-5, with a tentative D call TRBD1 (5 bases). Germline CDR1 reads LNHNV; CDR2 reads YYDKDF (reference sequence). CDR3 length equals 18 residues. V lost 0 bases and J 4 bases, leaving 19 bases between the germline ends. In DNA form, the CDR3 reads TGTGCCACCAGCAGAGATAGACCAGGGCGGGGGGATAATCAGCCCCAGCATTTT. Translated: CATSRDRPGRGDNQPQHF.

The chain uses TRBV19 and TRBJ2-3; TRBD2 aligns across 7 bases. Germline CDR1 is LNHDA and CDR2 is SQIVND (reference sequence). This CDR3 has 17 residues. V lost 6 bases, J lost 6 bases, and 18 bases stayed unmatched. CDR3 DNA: TGTGCCAGTAGCCCCCAGACTAGCTCGGTACGGTCCGATACGCAGTATTTT. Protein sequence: CASSPQTSSVRSDTQYF.

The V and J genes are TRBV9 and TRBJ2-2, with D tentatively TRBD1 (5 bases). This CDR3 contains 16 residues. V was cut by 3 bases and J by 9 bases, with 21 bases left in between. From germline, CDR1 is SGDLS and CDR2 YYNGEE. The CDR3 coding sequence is TGTGCCAGCAGCGCCAATATCCCAGGGAATACCAGGGAGCTGTTTTTT. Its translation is CASSANIPGNTRELFF.

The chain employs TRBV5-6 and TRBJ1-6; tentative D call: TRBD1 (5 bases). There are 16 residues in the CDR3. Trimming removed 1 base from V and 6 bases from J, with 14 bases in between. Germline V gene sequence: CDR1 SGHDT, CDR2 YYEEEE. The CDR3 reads CASSLSLTVVNSPLHF. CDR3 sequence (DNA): TGTGCCAGCAGCTTGAGTCTGACAGTAGTTAATTCACCCCTCCACTTT.

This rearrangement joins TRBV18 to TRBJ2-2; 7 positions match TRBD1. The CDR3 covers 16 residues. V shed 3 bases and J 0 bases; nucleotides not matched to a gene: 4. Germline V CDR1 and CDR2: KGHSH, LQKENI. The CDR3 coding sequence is TGTGCCAGCTCACCGTCGACAGGGACGAACACCGGGGAGCTGTTTTTT. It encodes CASSPSTGTNTGELFF. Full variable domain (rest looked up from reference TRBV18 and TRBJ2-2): NAGVMQNPRHLVRRRGQEARLRCSPMKGHSHVYWYRQLPEEGLKFMVYLQKENIIDESGMPKERFSAEFPKEGPSILRIQQVVRGDSAAYFCASSPSTGTNTGELFFGEGSRLTVL.

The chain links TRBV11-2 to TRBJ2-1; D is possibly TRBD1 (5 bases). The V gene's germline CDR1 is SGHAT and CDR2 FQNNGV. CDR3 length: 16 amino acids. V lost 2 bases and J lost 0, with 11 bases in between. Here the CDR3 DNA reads TGTGCCAGCAGCTTAATGGGGCTCTCCTCCTACAATGAGCAGTTCTTC. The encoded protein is CASSLMGLSSYNEQFF.

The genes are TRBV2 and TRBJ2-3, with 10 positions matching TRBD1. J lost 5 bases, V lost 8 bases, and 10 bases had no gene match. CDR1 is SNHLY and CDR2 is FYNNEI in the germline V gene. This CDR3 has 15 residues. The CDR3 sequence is CASVKDRGVGDTQYF. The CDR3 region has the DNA TGTGCCAGCGTTAAGGACAGGGGGGTTGGAGATACGCAGTATTTT.

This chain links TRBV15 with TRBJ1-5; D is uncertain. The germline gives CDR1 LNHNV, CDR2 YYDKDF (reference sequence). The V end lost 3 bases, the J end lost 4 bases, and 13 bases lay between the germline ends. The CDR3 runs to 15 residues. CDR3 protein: CATSSSGRENQPQHF. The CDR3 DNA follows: TGTGCCACCAGCAGCTCGGGGAGGGAGAATCAGCCCCAGCATTTT.

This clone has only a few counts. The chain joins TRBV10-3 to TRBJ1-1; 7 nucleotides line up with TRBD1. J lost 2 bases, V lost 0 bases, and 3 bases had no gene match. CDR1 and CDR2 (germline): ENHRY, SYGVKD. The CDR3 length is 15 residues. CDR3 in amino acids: CAISESGTANTEAFF. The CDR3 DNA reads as TGTGCCATCAGTGAGTCCGGGACAGCTAACACTGAAGCTTTCTTT.

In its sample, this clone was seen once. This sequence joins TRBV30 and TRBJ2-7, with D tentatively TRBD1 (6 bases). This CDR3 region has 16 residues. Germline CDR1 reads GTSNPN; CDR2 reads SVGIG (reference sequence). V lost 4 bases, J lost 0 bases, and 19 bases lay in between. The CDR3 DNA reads TGTGCCTGGAATGGGGGCAGTACCATTCTCTCCTACGAGCAGTACTTC. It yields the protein CAWNGGSTILSYEQYF.

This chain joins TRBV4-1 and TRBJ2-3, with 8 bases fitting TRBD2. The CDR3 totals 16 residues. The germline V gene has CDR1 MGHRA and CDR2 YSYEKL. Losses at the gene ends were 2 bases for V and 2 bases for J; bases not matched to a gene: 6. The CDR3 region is CASSQRLAGYTDTQYF. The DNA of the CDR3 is TGCGCCAGCAGCCAACGATTAGCGGGGTACACAGATACGCAGTATTTT.

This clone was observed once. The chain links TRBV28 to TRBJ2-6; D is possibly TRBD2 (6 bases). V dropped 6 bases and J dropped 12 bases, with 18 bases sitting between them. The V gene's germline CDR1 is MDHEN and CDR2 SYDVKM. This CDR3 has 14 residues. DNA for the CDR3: TGTGCCAGCAGCGAACCGGGACTGTGGACCGTCCTGACTTTC. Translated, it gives CASSEPGLWTVLTF.

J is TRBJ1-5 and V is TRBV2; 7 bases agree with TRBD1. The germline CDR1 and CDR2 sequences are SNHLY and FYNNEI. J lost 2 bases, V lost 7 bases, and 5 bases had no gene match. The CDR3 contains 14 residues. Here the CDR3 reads CASTPDRGNQPQHF. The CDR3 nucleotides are TGTGCCAGCACCCCCGACAGGGGCAATCAGCCCCAGCATTTT.

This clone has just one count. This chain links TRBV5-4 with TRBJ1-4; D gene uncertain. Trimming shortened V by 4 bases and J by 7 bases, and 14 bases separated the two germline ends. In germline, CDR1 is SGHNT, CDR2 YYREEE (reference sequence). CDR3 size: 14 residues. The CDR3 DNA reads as TGTGCCAGCAGCCTAAGAGATACTGGTGAAAAACTGTTTTTT. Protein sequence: CASSLRDTGEKLFF.

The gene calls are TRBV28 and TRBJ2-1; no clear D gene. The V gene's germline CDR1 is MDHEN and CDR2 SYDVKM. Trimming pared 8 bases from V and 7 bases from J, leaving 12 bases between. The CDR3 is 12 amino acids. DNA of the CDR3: TGTGCCAGCTCGACAAACAGTAATGAGCAGTTCTTC. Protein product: CASSTNSNEQFF.

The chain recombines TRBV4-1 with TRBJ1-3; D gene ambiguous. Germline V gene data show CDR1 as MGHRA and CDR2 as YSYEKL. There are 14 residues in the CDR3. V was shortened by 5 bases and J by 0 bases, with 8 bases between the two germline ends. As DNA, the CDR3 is TGCGCCAGCAGCACCCCAGACTCTGGAAACACCATATATTTT. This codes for CASSTPDSGNTIYF.

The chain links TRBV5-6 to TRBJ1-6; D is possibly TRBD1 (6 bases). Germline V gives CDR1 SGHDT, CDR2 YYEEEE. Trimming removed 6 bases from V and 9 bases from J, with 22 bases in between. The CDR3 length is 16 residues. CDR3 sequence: CASNPTNRVDSSPLHF. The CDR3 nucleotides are TGTGCCAGCAACCCTACAAACAGGGTCGATAGTTCACCCCTCCACTTT.

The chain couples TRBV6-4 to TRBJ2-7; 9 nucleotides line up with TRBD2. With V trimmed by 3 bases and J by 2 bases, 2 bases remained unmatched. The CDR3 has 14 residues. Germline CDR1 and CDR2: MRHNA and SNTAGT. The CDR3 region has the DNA TGTGCCAGCAGTGAGCGGGAGGGCCCCTACGAGCAGTACTTC. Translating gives CASSEREGPYEQYF.

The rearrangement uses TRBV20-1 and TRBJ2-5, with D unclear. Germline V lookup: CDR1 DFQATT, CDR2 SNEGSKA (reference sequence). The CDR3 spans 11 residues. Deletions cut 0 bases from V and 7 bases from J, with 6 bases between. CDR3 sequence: CSARDGLTQYF. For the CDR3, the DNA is TGCAGTGCTAGAGATGGCTTGACCCAGTACTTC.

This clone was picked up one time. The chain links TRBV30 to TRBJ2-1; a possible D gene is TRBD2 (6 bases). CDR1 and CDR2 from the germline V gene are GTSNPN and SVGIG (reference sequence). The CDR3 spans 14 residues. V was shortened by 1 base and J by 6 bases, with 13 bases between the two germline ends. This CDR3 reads CAWSGTLGGNEQFF. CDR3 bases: TGTGCCTGGAGTGGCACTCTGGGGGGCAATGAGCAGTTCTTC.

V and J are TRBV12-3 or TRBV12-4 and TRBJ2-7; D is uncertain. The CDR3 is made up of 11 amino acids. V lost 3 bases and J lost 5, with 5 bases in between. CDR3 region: CASSFGDEQYF. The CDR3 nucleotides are TGTGCCAGCAGTTTCGGAGACGAGCAGTACTTC.

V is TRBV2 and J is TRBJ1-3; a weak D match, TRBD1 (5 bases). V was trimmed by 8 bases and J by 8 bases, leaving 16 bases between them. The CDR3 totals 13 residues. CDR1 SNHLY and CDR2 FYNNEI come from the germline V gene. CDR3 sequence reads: CASEEGEEDTIYF. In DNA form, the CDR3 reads TGTGCCAGCGAGGAAGGGGAAGAAGACACCATATATTTT.

The CDR3 loop reads CASSATRTNTGELFF. The CDR3 DNA reads as TGTGCCAGCAGCGCGACTAGGACTAACACCGGGGAGCTGTTTTTT. This chain uses TRBV11-3 with TRBJ2-2, with D tentatively TRBD2 (6 bases). From germline, CDR1 is SGHNT and CDR2 YENEEA. CDR3 length: 15 amino acids. Deletions cut 5 bases from V and 2 bases from J, with 12 bases between.

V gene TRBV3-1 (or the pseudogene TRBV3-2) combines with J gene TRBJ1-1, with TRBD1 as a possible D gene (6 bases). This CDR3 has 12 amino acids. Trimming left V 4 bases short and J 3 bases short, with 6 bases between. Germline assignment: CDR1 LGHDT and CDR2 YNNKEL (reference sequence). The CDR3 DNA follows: TGTGCCAGCAGCCCAGGGGACACTGAAGCTTTCTTT. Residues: CASSPGDTEAFF.

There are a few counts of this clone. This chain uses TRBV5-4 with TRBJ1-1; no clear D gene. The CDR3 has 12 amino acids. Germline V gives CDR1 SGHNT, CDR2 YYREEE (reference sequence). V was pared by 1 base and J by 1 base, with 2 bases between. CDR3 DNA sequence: TGTGCCAGCAGCTTGCGGAACACTGAAGCTTTCTTT. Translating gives CASSLRNTEAFF.

CDR3 in amino acids: CASSFEARGLQETQYF. DNA of the CDR3: TGTGCCAGCAGCTTCGAGGCCCGAGGGCTACAAGAGACCCAGTACTTC. This chain connects TRBV11-2 to TRBJ2-5; a weak D match, TRBD2 (5 bases). There are 16 residues in the CDR3. The V and J ends lost 3 bases and 2 bases respectively, with 16 bases between them. Germline V gives CDR1 SGHAT, CDR2 FQNNGV.